Below are 4 T cell receptor beta chains sequenced from a single sample in a study of CD4 T cells in relation to SARS-CoV-2 and coronaviruses. Only in-frame clones appear in the TCRdb table, and some are missing; sequencing was by immunoSEQ multiplex PCR. Of about 56,000 clones listed, roughly nine tenths were seen once; the top ten hold approximately 0.37%. The sample consisted of naive CD4+ T cells from PBMCs. Documented subset: naive CD4+ T cells isolated by negative enrichment. The receptors were gathered from an adult with COVID-19.

The rearrangement uses TRBV28 and TRBJ2-7; D call uncertain. CDR1 is MDHEN, CDR2 SYDVKM, per germline. Trimming cost V 3 bases and J 4 bases, with 4 bases left between them. This CDR3 comprises 11 residues. DNA of the CDR3: TGTGCCAGCAGTTTTTGGTACGAGCAGTACTTC. Amino acids: CASSFWYEQYF.

This chain uses TRBV7-9 with TRBJ2-4; no definite D call. V was pared by 0 bases and J by 12 bases, with 15 bases between. The germline gives CDR1 SEHNR, CDR2 FQNEAQ (reference sequence). The CDR3 has 14 residues. CDR3 residues: CASSLASGLNPQYF. The CDR3, as DNA: TGTGCCAGCAGCTTAGCGTCAGGTCTGAATCCTCAGTACTTC.

The rearrangement joins TRBV7-2 to TRBJ2-5, with D uncertain. Between the trimmed V and J ends, which lost 5 bases and 2 bases, there was a span of 12 bases. Germline CDR1 and CDR2: SGHTA and FQGNSA. This CDR3 has 14 amino acids. CDR3 sequence: CASSGARTQETQYF. The CDR3 nucleotides read TGTGCCAGCAGCGGAGCGAGAACACAAGAGACCCAGTACTTC.

This clone showed up just a few times. The rearrangement uses TRBV21-1 and TRBJ1-1. TRBV21-1 is termed a pseudogene. CDR3 length: 12 residues. The CDR3 DNA is TGTGCCAGCAGGAGGATGAACACTGAAGCTTTCTTT. It specifies CASRRMNTEAFF.